This is a list of T cell receptor beta chains from one sample in a study of neurological immune-mediated disorders. TCRdb reprocessed the 5' RACE reads with MiXCR, giving one entry per CDR3 protein. The sample carries roughly 65,000 distinct CDR3 sequences, roughly 5.6% recorded once. The sequenced material came from PBMCs. These receptors all stem from a human donor with multiple sclerosis. The donor label of this sample is uncertain. The CDR3 runs from the conserved cysteine through the conserved F or W. Fields, in order: D gene, clone size, V gene, J gene, CDR3 protein, CDR3 DNA. The D gene is left open where the match is weak. Clone size is not always given. Where it is, it says once, few, many or a class for expanded clones.

d_call: .
clone_size: many
v_call: TRBV9
j_call: TRBJ2-7
cdr3_aa: CASSVDIGRYEQYF
cdr3_nt: TGTGCCAGCAGCGTAGACATAGGGAGGTACGAGCAGTACTTC

d_call: .
clone_size: many
v_call: TRBV20-1
j_call: TRBJ2-1
cdr3_aa: CSGPRVVSYNEQFF
cdr3_nt: TGCAGTGGCCCACGGGTGGTCTCCTACAATGAGCAGTTCTTC

d_call: .
clone_size: many
v_call: TRBV20-1
j_call: TRBJ1-1
cdr3_aa: CSASRYGEAFF
cdr3_nt: TGCAGTGCGAGCCGGTATGGTGAAGCTTTCTTT

d_call: .
clone_size: many
v_call: TRBV12-3/TRBV12-4
j_call: TRBJ1-5
cdr3_aa: CASSLEQNQPQHF
cdr3_nt: TGTGCCAGCAGTTTAGAGCAAAATCAGCCCCAGCATTTT

d_call: TRBD1
clone_size: many
v_call: TRBV5-1
j_call: TRBJ2-3
cdr3_aa: CASSWGQGNTQYF
cdr3_nt: TGCGCCAGCAGCTGGGGACAGGGGAATACGCAGTATTTT

d_call: .
clone_size: many
v_call: TRBV5-1
j_call: TRBJ2-7
cdr3_aa: CASSLAFGGGEQYF
cdr3_nt: TGCGCCAGCAGCTTGGCCTTCGGAGGGGGCGAGCAGTACTTC

d_call: .
clone_size: many
v_call: TRBV20-1
j_call: TRBJ1-3
cdr3_aa: CSARDPRAGPAIYF
cdr3_nt: TGCAGTGCTAGAGATCCCCGCGCCGGGCCCGCCATATATTTT

d_call: .
clone_size: many
v_call: TRBV29-1
j_call: TRBJ1-5
cdr3_aa: CSVEIGGNQPQHF
cdr3_nt: TGCAGCGTTGAAATAGGGGGCAATCAGCCCCAGCATTTT

d_call: .
clone_size: many
v_call: TRBV24-1
j_call: TRBJ1-2
cdr3_aa: CATSVGGEDSGGYTF
cdr3_nt: TGTGCCACCAGTGTCGGGGGGGAGGACTCGGGAGGCTACACCTTC

d_call: TRBD2
clone_size: many
v_call: TRBV5-1
j_call: TRBJ2-2
cdr3_aa: CASSPGLANTGELFF
cdr3_nt: TGCGCCAGCAGCCCGGGACTAGCAAACACCGGGGAGCTGTTTTTT

d_call: .
clone_size: many
v_call: TRBV5-1
j_call: TRBJ2-2
cdr3_aa: CASSLGGDSTGELFF
cdr3_nt: TGCGCCAGCAGCTTGGGAGGAGATAGCACCGGGGAGCTGTTTTTT

d_call: TRBD2
clone_size: many
v_call: TRBV29-1
j_call: TRBJ2-3
cdr3_aa: CSVEISWNSGGEEDTQYF
cdr3_nt: TGCAGCGTTGAGATTTCGTGGAATAGCGGGGGGGAGGAAGATACGCAGTATTTT

d_call: .
clone_size: .
v_call: TRBV5-1
j_call: TRBJ1-1
cdr3_aa: CASSFGATSGEAFF
cdr3_nt: TGCGCCAGCAGCTTCGGGGCCACCTCGGGTGAAGCTTTCTTT

d_call: .
clone_size: many
v_call: TRBV14
j_call: TRBJ1-1
cdr3_aa: CASSQLVLTEAFF
cdr3_nt: TGTGCCAGCAGCCAATTGGTCCTCACTGAAGCTTTCTTT

d_call: .
clone_size: many
v_call: TRBV7-2
j_call: TRBJ2-7
cdr3_aa: CASRPWGHSPDYEQYF
cdr3_nt: TGTGCCAGCAGACCTTGGGGACACAGCCCCGACTACGAGCAGTACTTC

d_call: .
clone_size: many
v_call: TRBV5-1
j_call: TRBJ2-4
cdr3_aa: CASSLEIAKNIQYF
cdr3_nt: TGCGCCAGCAGCTTAGAAATAGCCAAAAACATTCAGTACTTC

d_call: .
clone_size: many
v_call: TRBV14
j_call: TRBJ1-1
cdr3_aa: CASSPLQNTEAFF
cdr3_nt: TGTGCCAGCAGTCCCCTACAGAACACTGAAGCTTTCTTT

d_call: TRBD1
clone_size: .
v_call: TRBV7-9
j_call: TRBJ1-2
cdr3_aa: CASSQGAGSGYTF
cdr3_nt: TGTGCCAGCAGCCAGGGGGCAGGAAGTGGCTACACCTTC

d_call: .
clone_size: many
v_call: TRBV4-1
j_call: TRBJ2-7
cdr3_aa: CASSQDQFGEQYF
cdr3_nt: TGCGCCAGCAGCCAAGACCAGTTCGGCGAGCAGTACTTC

d_call: .
clone_size: many
v_call: TRBV28
j_call: TRBJ1-6
cdr3_aa: CASSPPSSYNSPLHF
cdr3_nt: TGTGCCAGCAGTCCACCCAGCTCCTATAATTCACCCCTCCACTTT

d_call: .
clone_size: many
v_call: TRBV12-3/TRBV12-4
j_call: TRBJ2-1
cdr3_aa: CASSLARRGDNEQFF
cdr3_nt: TGTGCCAGCAGTTTAGCTAGGAGGGGGGACAATGAGCAGTTCTTC

d_call: .
clone_size: many
v_call: TRBV4-1
j_call: TRBJ2-2
cdr3_aa: CASRWDINTGELFF
cdr3_nt: TGCGCCAGCAGATGGGACATAAACACCGGGGAGCTGTTTTTT

d_call: TRBD1
clone_size: many
v_call: TRBV11-2
j_call: TRBJ2-2
cdr3_aa: CASSQTGQGGNTGELFF
cdr3_nt: TGTGCCAGCAGCCAAACTGGACAGGGAGGGAACACCGGGGAGCTGTTTTTT

d_call: TRBD1
clone_size: many
v_call: TRBV5-1
j_call: TRBJ1-1
cdr3_aa: CASSLSLLRQGTEAFF
cdr3_nt: TGCGCCAGCAGCCTGAGCCTTCTGAGACAGGGAACTGAAGCTTTCTTT

d_call: .
clone_size: many
v_call: TRBV12-3/TRBV12-4
j_call: TRBJ2-7
cdr3_aa: CASKLEGRTYEQYF
cdr3_nt: TGTGCCAGTAAGCTGGAGGGTCGAACCTACGAGCAGTACTTC

d_call: .
clone_size: many
v_call: TRBV5-1
j_call: TRBJ2-2
cdr3_aa: CASSSVPSTYQNTGELFF
cdr3_nt: TGCGCCAGCAGCTCGGTTCCCTCGACATACCAGAACACCGGGGAGCTGTTTTTT

d_call: .
clone_size: many
v_call: TRBV12-5
j_call: TRBJ2-3
cdr3_aa: CASGFLLWGARDTQYF
cdr3_nt: TGTGCTAGTGGTTTCCTCCTTTGGGGGGCGAGGGATACGCAGTATTTT

d_call: TRBD2
clone_size: few
v_call: TRBV6-1
j_call: TRBJ2-3
cdr3_aa: CASATGTSGAKQYF
cdr3_nt: TGTGCCAGCGCAACCGGGACTAGCGGGGCGAAGCAGTATTTT

d_call: .
clone_size: many
v_call: TRBV2
j_call: TRBJ1-5
cdr3_aa: CASSDRSSNQPQHF
cdr3_nt: TGTGCCAGCAGTGACAGGAGTAGCAATCAGCCCCAGCATTTT

d_call: .
clone_size: few
v_call: TRBV12-3/TRBV12-4
j_call: TRBJ1-1
cdr3_aa: CASSSRLPPKTEAFF
cdr3_nt: TGTGCCAGCAGTTCCCGCCTACCCCCTAAGACTGAAGCTTTCTTT

d_call: TRBD1
clone_size: many
v_call: TRBV5-1
j_call: TRBJ1-6
cdr3_aa: CASSVDRRDSPLHF
cdr3_nt: TGCGCCAGCAGCGTGGACAGGAGAGATTCACCCCTCCACTTT

d_call: TRBD2
clone_size: many
v_call: TRBV7-8
j_call: TRBJ2-1
cdr3_aa: CASSPSFGGVSYNEQFF
cdr3_nt: TGTGCCAGCAGCCCCTCCTTTGGGGGGGTCTCCTACAATGAGCAGTTCTTC

d_call: TRBD1
clone_size: many
v_call: TRBV3-1
j_call: TRBJ2-7
cdr3_aa: CASSQDPKTGPLYEQYF
cdr3_nt: TGTGCCAGCAGCCAAGACCCCAAGACAGGGCCCTTATACGAGCAGTACTTC

d_call: .
clone_size: few
v_call: TRBV10-3
j_call: TRBJ2-7
cdr3_aa: CAISESGLRGGLEQYF
cdr3_nt: TGTGCCATCAGTGAGTCCGGGCTCCGGGGCGGCCTCGAGCAGTACTTC

d_call: TRBD1
clone_size: many
v_call: TRBV7-9
j_call: TRBJ2-6
cdr3_aa: CASSEDPPGGFSGANVLTF
cdr3_nt: TGTGCCAGCAGCGAAGACCCCCCAGGGGGCTTCTCTGGGGCCAACGTCCTGACTTTC

d_call: .
clone_size: many
v_call: TRBV3-1
j_call: TRBJ2-7
cdr3_aa: CASSQVDEQYF
cdr3_nt: TGTGCCAGCAGCCAGGTCGACGAGCAGTACTTC

d_call: .
clone_size: many
v_call: TRBV5-1
j_call: TRBJ2-5
cdr3_aa: CASSLGDRYQETQYF
cdr3_nt: TGCGCCAGCAGCTTGGGAGACAGGTACCAAGAGACCCAGTACTTC

d_call: .
clone_size: many
v_call: TRBV2
j_call: TRBJ2-7
cdr3_aa: CASSEGTPATYEQYF
cdr3_nt: TGTGCCAGCAGTGAAGGAACTCCTGCTACTTACGAGCAGTACTTC

d_call: .
clone_size: .
v_call: TRBV7-9
j_call: TRBJ2-2
cdr3_aa: CASSYSIGGLNTGELFF
cdr3_nt: TGTGCCAGCAGCTACTCCATCGGGGGGCTTAACACCGGGGAGCTGTTTTTT

d_call: .
clone_size: many
v_call: TRBV9
j_call: TRBJ2-5
cdr3_aa: CASSVGGIYPETQYF
cdr3_nt: TGTGCCAGCAGCGTAGGCGGCATCTACCCGGAGACCCAGTACTTC

d_call: .
clone_size: few
v_call: TRBV7-2
j_call: TRBJ1-1
cdr3_aa: CASGQVEWTEAFF
cdr3_nt: TGTGCCAGCGGACAAGTGGAGTGGACTGAAGCTTTCTTT

d_call: TRBD2
clone_size: many
v_call: TRBV5-1
j_call: TRBJ2-1
cdr3_aa: CASSLGVAGGEQFF
cdr3_nt: TGCGCCAGCAGCTTGGGAGTAGCGGGGGGAGAGCAGTTCTTC

d_call: .
clone_size: many
v_call: TRBV15
j_call: TRBJ2-7
cdr3_aa: CATSAGISNNYEQYF
cdr3_nt: TGTGCCACCAGCGCAGGGATTTCCAATAACTACGAGCAGTACTTC

d_call: .
clone_size: many
v_call: TRBV4-2
j_call: TRBJ1-3
cdr3_aa: CASSNPGGAQSGNTIYF
cdr3_nt: TGTGCCAGCAGCAACCCGGGGGGGGCCCAATCTGGAAACACCATATATTTT

d_call: TRBD1
clone_size: many
v_call: TRBV18
j_call: TRBJ2-2
cdr3_aa: CASTAGTGSTGELFF
cdr3_nt: TGTGCCAGCACAGCCGGGACAGGCTCCACCGGGGAGCTGTTTTTT

d_call: .
clone_size: many
v_call: TRBV20-1
j_call: TRBJ2-3
cdr3_aa: CSARDPRLTDTQYF
cdr3_nt: TGCAGTGCTAGAGACCCCCGACTCACAGATACGCAGTATTTT

d_call: .
clone_size: many
v_call: TRBV6-5
j_call: TRBJ2-2
cdr3_aa: CASSSIPGTGELFF
cdr3_nt: TGTGCCAGCAGTTCCATCCCGGGGACGGGGGAGCTGTTTTTT

d_call: .
clone_size: .
v_call: TRBV18
j_call: TRBJ2-1
cdr3_aa: CASSPLKTSGEQFF
cdr3_nt: TGTGCCAGCTCACCCTTAAAGACTAGTGGTGAGCAGTTCTTC

d_call: TRBD1
clone_size: many
v_call: TRBV13
j_call: TRBJ1-2
cdr3_aa: CASSRTGVNYGYTF
cdr3_nt: TGTGCCAGCAGCCGGACAGGGGTCAACTATGGCTACACCTTC

d_call: .
clone_size: .
v_call: TRBV23-1
j_call: TRBJ2-1
cdr3_aa: CASSRTSGEQFF
cdr3_nt: TGCGCCAGCAGTCGGACCTCTGGGGAGCAGTTCTTC

d_call: TRBD2
clone_size: many
v_call: TRBV28
j_call: TRBJ2-5
cdr3_aa: CASSSLAGGQETQYF
cdr3_nt: TGTGCCAGCAGTTCCCTAGCGGGGGGGCAAGAGACCCAGTACTTC